One and the same sample provided the 2 T cell receptor beta chains below, sequenced in a study of early T cells in non-severe SARS-CoV-2 infection. TCRdb independently ran MiXCR on the 5' RACE reads; one entry per CDR3 protein. The sample has about 80,000 distinct CDR3 sequences, approximately 9.1% seen once. The material sequenced was whole blood. These receptors came from an adult who was a healthcare worker with PCR-confirmed SARS-CoV-2 infection or an uninfected control (not recorded which).

This clonotype appeared many times. The rearrangement uses TRBV28 and TRBJ1-1, with D perhaps TRBD1 (5 bases). The CDR3 loop spans 17 amino acids. The V end lost 6 bases, the J end lost 0 bases, and 20 bases lay between the germline ends. Germline V gives CDR1 MDHEN, CDR2 SYDVKM. CDR3 sequence (DNA): TGTGCCAGCAGCCGACAGAAGTGGGGCCTCTTGAACACTGAAGCTTTCTTT. This translates into CASSRQKWGLLNTEAFF.

The chain couples TRBV11-1 to TRBJ1-2, with D uncertain. This CDR3 region has 13 residues. Germline V CDR1 and CDR2: SGHAT, FQDESV (reference sequence). The germline V and J ends were trimmed by 1 base and 4 bases, with 7 bases remaining between them. This CDR3 reads CASSLEPAYGYTF. Written as DNA, the CDR3 is TGTGCCAGCAGCTTAGAACCGGCCTATGGCTACACCTTC.